These T cell receptor beta chains were read from a single sample in a study of Graves' ophthalmopathy and Graves' hyperthyroidism. TCRdb reanalysed the multiplex PCR reads using MiXCR and keeps one entry per CDR3 protein. The sample lists some 380,000 distinct CDR3 sequences; over 15% were seen once. Sequences were obtained from peripheral blood. These receptors all come from a woman aged 18-29 years with stable Graves' hyperthyroidism. CDR3s leave out the opening cysteine and the closing phenylalanine or tryptophan.

v_gene,CDR3aa
TRBV6-2/TRBV6-3,ASSSGSLVQETQY
TRBV6-1,ASRWLDRGGETQY
TRBV6-5,ASSSHGNTEAF
TRBV3-1,ASSLRGDPQETQY
TRBV7-9,ASSYTGSTGNTIY
TRBV7-3,ASTQTGGRGKAF
TRBV6-1,ASILETQY
TRBV7-3,ASSSLGAGAQETQY
TRBV27,ASSAGLASSYEQY
TRBV6-1,ASSELRGAGYGYT
TRBV20-1,SARDPLAASYEQY
TRBV7-8,ASSPGTSMNTEAF
TRBV11-2,ASSLGTGLTEAF
TRBV2,ASTPRTPYGYT
TRBV7-8,ASSWDRGGVYGYT
TRBV5-1,ASSSVAGGPNTEAF
TRBV12-3/TRBV12-4,ASSFFGTGASEQY
TRBV20-1,SATAGTGNQPQH
TRBV5-1,ASSLVFQGGIGANVLT
TRBV6-1,ASTDWGPGETQY
TRBV28,ASSLKGPTSPLH
TRBV6-1,ASSATGKGYTEAF
TRBV11-1,ASSPPQSRVTESF
TRBV6-2/TRBV6-3,ASSYLPDRVGAYEQY
TRBV7-2,ASSPSPLAGGRNQY
TRBV12-3/TRBV12-4,ASSPGQGYNSPLH
TRBV4-2,ASSQDWGAGSLNYGYT
TRBV6-1,ASSAGTGGRGDTEAF
TRBV12-3/TRBV12-4,ASSGGVGTGELF
TRBV6-1,ASTPTGRGEQC
TRBV28,ASSLSSGGAHEQY
TRBV9,ASSVATANYGYT
TRBV18,ASSPGTGLNYGYT
TRBV7-9,ASSREGQGEGYT
TRBV7-8,ASSLVQGTEQETQY